Each of the 24 T cell receptor beta chains below was sequenced from the same sample in a study of T cell responses to AZD1222 COVID-19 vaccine. Profiled with immunoSEQ multiplex PCR; TCRdb holds only in-frame clones, not every one. The repertoire holds roughly 150,000 clones, with just under 95% as singletons. The sequenced sample was peripheral blood, obtained on day 0 of AZD1222 vaccination. Receptors originate from an adult in good health.

The table lists this clone with a few counts. V gene TRBV28 combines with J gene TRBJ2-7; perhaps TRBD2 as D (5 bases). V shed 8 bases and J shed 2 bases, with 19 bases lying between them. This CDR3 contains 15 residues. CDR1 is MDHEN and CDR2 is SYDVKM in the germline V gene. This chain's CDR3 is CASGPRDTPPYEQYF. CDR3 bases: TGTGCCAGCGGTCCCCGGGATACACCTCCCTACGAGCAGTACTTC.

The chain combines TRBV7-3 with TRBJ2-3; 8 nucleotides match TRBD1. Germline V gene lookup returns CDR1 SGHTA and CDR2 FQGTGA. CDR3 length: 17 amino acids. J gave up 2 bases and V 5 bases, and 12 bases lay outside the gene matches. The DNA for the CDR3 is TGTGCCAGCAGCACGACAGGGGCCTCTCCTACCACAGATACGCAGTATTTT. It yields the protein CASSTTGASPTTDTQYF.

This rearrangement joins TRBV29-1 to TRBJ2-1, with 8 bases matching TRBD1. The CDR3 has 17 amino acids. Trimming at V came to 3 bases and at J to 4 bases, leaving 14 bases not matched to a gene. Germline V lookup: CDR1 SQVTM, CDR2 ANQGSEA. The CDR3 DNA follows: TGCAGCGTTGAGGATCTTCCGGGACAGGTGATATACAATGAGCAGTTCTTC. Translation: CSVEDLPGQVIYNEQFF.

V gene TRBV30 combines with J gene TRBJ1-1; tentatively, D is TRBD1 (5 bases). The CDR3 has 12 residues. Trimming removed 1 base from V and 4 bases from J, with 7 bases in between. Germline loops: CDR1 GTSNPN, CDR2 SVGIG (reference sequence). The CDR3 sequence is CAWSDGGTEAFF. CDR3 coding DNA: TGTGCCTGGAGTGACGGGGGCACTGAAGCTTTCTTT.

V gene TRBV28 combines with J gene TRBJ1-1; 11 bases align to TRBD1. This CDR3 is 14 amino acids long. CDR1 and CDR2 from the germline V gene are MDHEN and SYDVKM. V shed 3 bases and J 7 bases; nucleotides not matched to a gene: 4. CDR3 in DNA: TGTGCCAGCAGTTTGGACAGGGGGCGCATTGAAGCTTTCTTT. Its protein product is CASSLDRGRIEAFF.

The chain carries TRBV7-9 and TRBJ1-6; 7 bases agree with TRBD1. From germline, CDR1 is SEHNR and CDR2 FQNEAQ (reference sequence). The V and J ends lost 11 bases and 8 bases, in that order; junction bases with no gene match: 9. The CDR3 runs to 13 residues. The DNA of the CDR3 is TGTGCCGATTCGCCCAGGGGGGATTCACCCCTCCACTTT. Translating gives CADSPRGDSPLHF.

This chain connects TRBV5-4 to TRBJ2-1; TRBD2 matches 7 bases. CDR3 length equals 16 residues. CDR1 and CDR2 (germline): SGHNT, YYREEE (reference sequence). The junction had 7 bases not matched to a gene; V was cut back by 4 bases and J by 0 bases. This CDR3 reads CASSVQRGDSYNEQFF. Here the CDR3 DNA reads TGTGCCAGCAGCGTACAGCGGGGAGACTCCTACAATGAGCAGTTCTTC.

The rearrangement uses TRBV25-1 and TRBJ2-5; 11 bases map to TRBD1. The J segment lost 5 bases and the V segment lost 1 base, leaving 9 bases of the junction unmatched. This CDR3 is built from 17 residues. Germline V gene sequence: CDR1 MGHDK, CDR2 SYGVNS. The chain's CDR3 is CASSEWADRGRGETQYF. CDR3 in DNA: TGTGCCAGCAGTGAATGGGCGGACAGGGGGCGAGGGGAGACCCAGTACTTC.

V gene TRBV27 combines with J gene TRBJ2-7; TRBD1 agrees at 10 bases. Trimming took 3 bases from V and 0 from J; bases not matched to a gene: 20. The CDR3 has 21 residues. Germline lookup yields CDR1 MNHEY and CDR2 SMNVEV (reference sequence). This CDR3 is CASSFSQAGTGARRSSYEQYF. The CDR3, as DNA: TGTGCCAGCAGTTTCTCACAAGCCGGGACAGGGGCGAGGAGGAGCTCCTACGAGCAGTACTTC.

Notes on this clone: At one of its ends the junction is not consistent with the germline gene, which may arise from a read error. The J gene is TRBJ1-1, the V gene TRBV30; 7 nucleotides match TRBD1. The CDR3 is made up of 13 amino acids. Germline V gene data show CDR1 as GTSNPN and CDR2 as SVGIG (reference sequence). The CDR3 sequence: CAGRGRRDTEAFF. The DNA of the CDR3 is TGTGCCGGGAGGGGGCGCAGGGACACTGAAGCTTTCTTT.

This chain links TRBV6-1 with TRBJ1-2, with D tentatively TRBD1 (5 bases). CDR3 length equals 14 residues. The V gene lost 1 base and the J gene lost 10 bases, with 16 bases spanning the gap. The V gene's germline CDR1 is MNHNS and CDR2 SASEGT. This chain's CDR3 is CASSEGPGRGDYTF. For the CDR3, the DNA is TGTGCCAGCAGTGAAGGGCCCGGGAGGGGAGACTACACCTTC.

This chain joins TRBV3-1 (or the pseudogene TRBV3-2) and TRBJ1-1, with D unresolved. CDR3 size: 13 residues. Deletions cut 1 base from V and 1 base from J, with 4 bases between. Germline V CDR1 and CDR2: LGHDT, YNNKEL (reference sequence). The CDR3 nucleotides are TGTGCCAGCAGCCAAGTGGAGAACACTGAAGCTTTCTTT. It is translated as CASSQVENTEAFF.

V gene TRBV5-1 combines with J gene TRBJ2-1; weak D call: TRBD2 (5 bases). Trimming cost V 0 bases and J 0 bases, with 10 bases left between them. The CDR3 covers 16 residues. Germline CDR1 is SGHRS and CDR2 is YFSETQ. CDR3 sequence reads: CASSLGGQSSYNEQFF. DNA of the CDR3: TGCGCCAGCAGCTTGGGAGGGCAGAGCTCCTACAATGAGCAGTTCTTC. Based on the CDR3 plus reference TRBV5-1 and TRBJ2-1, the full variable domain is KAGVTQTPRYLIKTRGQQVTLSCSPISGHRSVSWYQQTPGQGLQFLFEYFSETQRNKGNFPGRFSGRQFSNSRSEMNVSTLELGDSALYLCASSLGGQSSYNEQFFGPGTRLTVL.

The J gene is TRBJ1-1, the V gene TRBV30; a possible D gene is TRBD1 (5 bases). In germline, CDR1 is GTSNPN, CDR2 SVGIG (reference sequence). The CDR3 sequence is 12 residues long. V was clipped by 2 bases and J by 7 bases, with 11 bases between them. The CDR3 reads CAWSKGRSEAFF. CDR3 nucleotides: TGTGCCTGGAGTAAGGGGCGTAGTGAAGCTTTCTTT.

The gene calls are TRBV28 and TRBJ2-7, with a weak D call TRBD1 (6 bases). The CDR3 covers 14 residues. Germline V gene data show CDR1 as MDHEN and CDR2 as SYDVKM. Between the trimmed V and J ends, which lost 4 bases and 0 bases, there was a span of 10 bases. The CDR3 is CASSSSDSSYEQYF. In DNA form, the CDR3 reads TGTGCCAGCAGTTCCTCGGACAGCTCCTACGAGCAGTACTTC.

V gene TRBV19 combines with J gene TRBJ1-1; D might be TRBD1 (5 bases). The germline V gene encodes CDR1 LNHDA and CDR2 SQIVND (reference sequence). Trimming removed 4 bases at V and 7 bases at J, with 10 bases between. The CDR3 is 12 amino acids. CDR3 protein: CASSTATDEAFF. For the CDR3, the DNA is TGTGCCAGTAGTACGGCGACAGATGAAGCTTTCTTT. Combining the CDR3 with reference TRBV19 and TRBJ1-1 gives the whole variable domain DGGITQSPKYLFRKEGQNVTLSCEQNLNHDAMYWYRQDPGQGLRLIYYSQIVNDFQKGDIAEGYSVSREKKESFPLTVTSAQKNPTAFYLCASSTATDEAFFGQGTRLTVV.

V usage is TRBV12-3 or TRBV12-4 and J usage is TRBJ1-1; tentative D call: TRBD1 (6 bases). The V gene lost 10 bases and the J gene lost 4 bases, with 16 bases spanning the gap. The CDR3 consists of 13 residues. In DNA form, the CDR3 reads TGTGCCACCGCCAGAGGGGGGGGCACTGAAGCTTTCTTT. This codes for CATARGGGTEAFF.

The V gene is TRBV15, the J gene TRBJ1-6; no firm D call. Trimming took 0 bases from V and 7 from J, leaving 7 bases between them. This CDR3 is 14 amino acids long. Germline V gives CDR1 LNHNV, CDR2 YYDKDF (reference sequence). CDR3: CATSRDRQNSPLHF. In DNA, the CDR3 is TGTGCCACCAGCAGAGATCGCCAGAATTCACCCCTCCACTTT.

The V call is TRBV5-1, the J call TRBJ2-5; D may match TRBD1 or TRBD2 (5 bases each). Germline V CDR1 and CDR2: SGHRS, YFSETQ. This CDR3 has 13 amino acids. V was pared by 8 bases and J by 1 base, with 12 bases between. The CDR3, as DNA: TGCGCCAGTACTACAGGAGGCCAAGAGACCCAGTACTTC. It encodes CASTTGGQETQYF.

CDR3 sequence (DNA): TGTGCCAGCAGCTTGCTAACCGGGGAGCTGTTTTTT. It translates to CASSLLTGELFF. The chain carries TRBV5-6 and TRBJ2-2; D is unresolved. Germline CDR1 and CDR2: SGHDT and YYEEEE. This CDR3 comprises 12 residues. Trimming left V 1 base short and J 5 bases short, with 3 bases between. The complete variable domain, with remaining parts taken from reference TRBV5-6 and TRBJ2-2, reads DAGVTQSPTHLIKTRGQQVTLRCSPKSGHDTVSWYQQALGQGPQFIFQYYEEEERQRGNFPDRFSGHQFPNYSSELNVNALLLGDSALYLCASSLLTGELFFGEGSRLTVL.

The chain couples TRBV18 to TRBJ1-2; 9 nucleotides line up with TRBD1. The CDR3 is 14 amino acids. CDR1 and CDR2 (germline): KGHSH, LQKENI. J gave up 4 bases and V 2 bases, and 2 bases lay outside the gene matches. The CDR3, as DNA: TGTGCCAGCTCACCAGGGACAGGGCCCTATGGCTACACCTTC. Its protein is CASSPGTGPYGYTF.

J is TRBJ1-5 and V is TRBV10-3; a possible D gene is TRBD1 (5 bases). CDR1 and CDR2 (germline): ENHRY, SYGVKD. This CDR3 comprises 16 residues. V dropped 0 bases and J dropped 3 bases, with 12 bases sitting between them. Here the CDR3 DNA reads TGTGCCATCAGTGAGTCCGGATTGGGGGTCAATCAGCCCCAGCATTTT. It yields the protein CAISESGLGVNQPQHF.

This chain links TRBV7-3 with TRBJ1-1, with TRBD1 identical over 7 bases. This CDR3 is built from 12 residues. CDR1 and CDR2 from the germline V gene are SGHTA and FQGTGA. Trimming cost V 4 bases and J 10 bases; bases outside gene matches: 6. The CDR3 region has the DNA TGTGCCAGCAGCTCGACAGGGACGGTAGCTTTCTTT. Amino acid sequence: CASSSTGTVAFF.

CDR3 DNA: TGCGCCAGCAGCCAAGAGGAGGGTTCGGGCTATGGCTACACCTTC. This gives the protein CASSQEEGSGYGYTF. The chain has TRBV4-3 and TRBJ1-2; no clear D gene. This CDR3 region has 15 residues. Germline assignment: CDR1 LGHNA and CDR2 YSLEER. Between the trimmed V and J ends, which lost 0 bases and 4 bases, there was a span of 12 bases.